Sequencing of this TCR beta chain was carried out in a study of regulatory T cells in long-lasting Graves disease. The authors built TCR beta libraries using iRepertoire HTBI primers and Arm-PCR of CDR3 regions. A single record per CDR3 protein comes from TCRdb applying MiXCR to the multiplex PCR reads. In the table there are about 540,000 distinct CDR3 sequences, approximately 12% of which are singletons. In its sample, this clonotype was seen many times. Sample time point: newly diagnosed GD, antithyroid drugs for less than 3 months. Scientists built the TCR library using RNA that was extracted from PBMCs. Separately, the same data were catalogued under a study of T cells in Graves' hyperthyroidism and ophthalmopathy.

The material was peripheral blood mononuclear cells (PBMCs), obtained at new diagnosis, from a patient treated with antithyroid drugs. This sequence originates from a man younger than 40 with Graves disease.

The CDR3 is CASMSAQTYGYTF. DNA for the CDR3: TGTGCCAGCATGAGCGCACAGACCTATGGCTACACCTTC. V usage is TRBV12-3 or TRBV12-4 and J usage is TRBJ1-2; D is undetermined. The CDR3 is 13 amino acids. V was shortened by 7 bases and J by 4 bases, with 13 bases between the two germline ends.